A selection of T cell receptor beta chains follows, all from one sample in a study of chemoradiotherapy in HPV16-positive cancers. TCRdb's copy holds only in-frame clones and misses some; the assay was immunoSEQ multiplex PCR. The repertoire holds some 11,000 clones, with 72% as singletons. Sample acquisition took place from a patient who underwent chemoradiotherapy. The source of these receptors is a human donor with HPV-associated anogenital cancer. Both conserved end residues are part of each CDR3. A D gene is named only where the DNA matches it firmly. Rows may omit the clone size; those that give it use once, few, many or a size class.

clone size	CDR3 length	D gene	V gene	J gene	CDR3 DNA	CDR3 protein
-	17	TRBD1	TRBV7-6	TRBJ2-5	TGTGCCAGCAGCTTTGCGACAGGGCTCCGTCTTCAAGAGACCCAGTACTTC	CASSFATGLRLQETQYF
-	13	TRBD1	TRBV10-3	TRBJ1-3	TGTGCCATCATGGGACAGGGAGAAAACACCATATATTTT	CAIMGQGENTIYF
-	16	TRBD1	TRBV6-4	TRBJ1-2	TGTGCCAGCAGTGAGACCGGGACAGAGCCGAACTATGGCTACACCTTC	CASSETGTEPNYGYTF
-	16	-	TRBV7-9	TRBJ2-7	TGTGCCAGCAGCTGGGGCGGACATCTTCAGTTATACGAGCAGTACTTC	CASSWGGHLQLYEQYF
-	16	TRBD1	TRBV7-2	TRBJ2-2	TGTGCCAGCAGCTTACAGTCGCAGGGGGCTTCTATGGAGCTGTTTTTT	CASSLQSQGASMELFF
-	16	TRBD2	TRBV7-3	TRBJ2-2	TGTGCCAGCAGCTTAATGGGAGGGCCGAACACCGGGGAGCTGTTTTTT	CASSLMGGPNTGELFF
few	15	-	TRBV25-1	TRBJ2-2	TGTGCCAGCACCCGCTCCGGCAGGGGGGCCGGGGAGCTGTTTTTT	CASTRSGRGAGELFF
-	16	-	TRBV4-3	TRBJ1-4	TGCGCCAGCAGCCCCACTCTGGACAGCTATAATGAAAAACTGTTTTTT	CASSPTLDSYNEKLFF
-	15	-	TRBV11-2	TRBJ2-7	TGTGCCAGCTCTCCTATCCCCGGCAGGGGCCACGAGCAGTACTTC	CASSPIPGRGHEQYF
-	18	TRBD2	TRBV7-3	TRBJ2-3	TGTGCCAGCAGCCGGACTAGCGGCCTTACTTCTAGCACAGATACGCAGTATTTT	CASSRTSGLTSSTDTQYF
-	14	-	TRBV19	TRBJ1-6	TGTGCCACCAGGGCAGGGGTGTTTAATTCACCCCTCCACTTT	CATRAGVFNSPLHF
-	14	-	TRBV15	TRBJ1-3	TGTGCCACCAGCAGAGCAGATTTAAGAAACACCATATATTTT	CATSRADLRNTIYF
-	14	-	TRBV28	TRBJ1-1	TGTGCCAGCAGTTTTCGGGGAATAAGAACTGAAGCTTTCTTT	CASSFRGIRTEAFF
few	13	-	TRBV6-1	TRBJ1-3	TGTGCCAGCACCGACTTGGCTGGAAACACCATATATTTT	CASTDLAGNTIYF
-	13	-	TRBV7-2	TRBJ2-1	TGTGCCAGCAGCTTTTTCAAACTCAATGAGCAGTTCTTC	CASSFFKLNEQFF
-	15	-	TRBV6-1	TRBJ1-6	TGTGCCAGCAGTGAACTCTCGGACACCAATTCACCCCTCCACTTT	CASSELSDTNSPLHF
-	17	TRBD1	TRBV9	TRBJ1-2	TGTGCCAGCAGCGCAGACTCCGGGACAGGGGTCGGGTATGGCTACACCTTC	CASSADSGTGVGYGYTF
few	14	-	TRBV6-5	TRBJ1-1	TGTGCCAGCAGTTCGACGAAAAGGAACACTGAAGCTTTCTTT	CASSSTKRNTEAFF
-	16	TRBD2	TRBV4-3	TRBJ2-3	TGCGCCAGCAGCCAAGATCTAGCGGGAGGGCCAGATACGCAGTATTTT	CASSQDLAGGPDTQYF
few	17	TRBD1	TRBV7-8	TRBJ2-2	TGTGCCAGCAGCTTAGACAGGGGATTGAGTCGAACCGGGGAGCTGTTTTTT	CASSLDRGLSRTGELFF
-	13	-	TRBV5-6	TRBJ1-2	TGTGCCAGCAGCCGGATTTACAGCTATGGCTACACCTTC	CASSRIYSYGYTF
few	13	-	TRBV5-5	TRBJ1-1	TGTGCCAGCAGCTTCCAGACGAACACTGAAGCTTTCTTT	CASSFQTNTEAFF
-	16	-	TRBV27	TRBJ2-5	TGTGCCAGCATCTTAAAAAGAGACACAATCGCGGAGACCCAGTACTTC	CASILKRDTIAETQYF
-	13	-	TRBV6-1	TRBJ1-1	TGTGCCAGCAGCGCGGCCCTTTACACTGAAGCTTTCTTT	CASSAALYTEAFF
-	17	-	TRBV6-1	TRBJ1-4	TGTGCCAGCAGTGAATCGAAGTTCAGGGTAGAACATGAAAAACTGTTTTTT	CASSESKFRVEHEKLFF
-	15	TRBD1	TRBV28	TRBJ1-1	TGTGCCAGCAGCCCCGCAGGGGGATTGTCCACTGAAGCTTTCTTT	CASSPAGGLSTEAFF
-	16	TRBD2	TRBV28	TRBJ2-5	TGTGCCAGCAGTTTATTTACGGGGGGGGATGGGGAGACCCAGTACTTC	CASSLFTGGDGETQYF
-	11	-	TRBV20-1	TRBJ2-1	TGCAGTGCTAGAGAAGGCGGTGAGCAGTTCTTC	CSAREGGEQFF
-	15	-	TRBV30	TRBJ1-1	TGTGCCTGGAGTGTATGGGGAACTAGGGACACTGAAGCTTTCTTT	CAWSVWGTRDTEAFF
few	10	-	TRBV2	TRBJ2-7	TGTGCCAGCAGTTCGCGCGAGCAGTACTTC	CASSSREQYF
-	14	-	TRBV7-2	TRBJ2-7	TGTGCCAGCAGCTTAGGCTGGGAGCCCTACGAGCAGTACTTC	CASSLGWEPYEQYF
-	18	-	TRBV25-1	TRBJ2-1	TGTGCCAGCAGTGATTCCCCATCGGGTCTCCGCTCCTACAATGAGCAGTTCTTC	CASSDSPSGLRSYNEQFF
-	15	TRBD2	TRBV27	TRBJ2-1	TGTGCCAGCAGTTCGTCAAGCGGGAGAAGAAATGAGCAGTTCTTC	CASSSSSGRRNEQFF
-	15	TRBD2	TRBV5-5	TRBJ2-1	TGTGCCAGCAGCCTGACTAGCGGGAGGGGTTATGAGCAGTTCTTC	CASSLTSGRGYEQFF
-	14	-	TRBV7-9	TRBJ2-1	TGTGCCAGAGAAAAAAGGCCCTGCACAGATGAGCAGTTCTTC	CAREKRPCTDEQFF
-	11	-	TRBV19	TRBJ2-5	TGTGCCAGTAGCACGGGGAGAGAGCAGTACTTC	CASSTGREQYF
-	15	TRBD2	TRBV9	TRBJ2-2	TGTGCCAGCAGCGCATCGGGAGGCCGTAACGGGGAGCTGTTTTTT	CASSASGGRNGELFF
-	14	-	TRBV7-3	TRBJ2-7	TGTGCCAGCAGCTTATCCGGGTCCTCCTACGAGCAGTACTTC	CASSLSGSSYEQYF
-	13	-	TRBV6-1	TRBJ1-1	TGTGCCAGCAGCGGGACTAGGAACACTGAAGCTTTCTTT	CASSGTRNTEAFF
-	13	-	TRBV2	TRBJ2-1	TGTGCCAGCAGTGCCGGGACCTACAATGAGCAGTTCTTC	CASSAGTYNEQFF
-	17	-	TRBV5-1	TRBJ1-4	TGCGCCAGCAGCTTGGGGGCCGGTCGCCCAACTAATGAAAAACTGTTTTTT	CASSLGAGRPTNEKLFF
-	16	-	TRBV28	TRBJ2-7	TGTGCCAGCAGTACCAATCCCGGGACTCAGTCCTACGAGCAGTACTTC	CASSTNPGTQSYEQYF
once	13	TRBD1	TRBV29-1	TRBJ1-4	TGCAGCGCGAGAGGGGGCACTAATGAAAAACTGTTTTTT	CSARGGTNEKLFF
-	16	-	TRBV18	TRBJ2-7	TGTGCCAGCTCACCAATCACGGTTTTTGGGTCCTACGAGCAGTACTTC	CASSPITVFGSYEQYF
-	13	-	TRBV7-2	TRBJ2-5	TGTGCCAGTGGAACAGGGACTCGAGAGACCCAGTACTTC	CASGTGTRETQYF
-	19	TRBD2	TRBV7-9	TRBJ2-1	TGTGCCAGCAGCCCCTCCCGGGGGAGGCCTAGCGGGAGTCCCCGTGAGCAGTTCTTC	CASSPSRGRPSGSPREQFF
-	15	TRBD2	TRBV28	TRBJ2-1	TGTGCCAGCAGTTTAGTCCTAGCGGACTACAATGAGCAGTTCTTC	CASSLVLADYNEQFF
-	12	-	TRBV10-2	TRBJ2-2	TGCGCCAGTCCGGATTCCACCGGGGAGCTGTTTTTT	CASPDSTGELFF
-	12	-	TRBV28	TRBJ1-2	TGTGCCAGCAGAAAGGGAGTTCTTGGCTACACCTTC	CASRKGVLGYTF
-	18	-	TRBV14	TRBJ2-2	TGTGCCAGCAGCCAAGATTTTTCCCGGGGGCTAAACACCGGGGAGCTGTTTTTT	CASSQDFSRGLNTGELFF
-	17	TRBD2	TRBV7-6	TRBJ2-1	TGTGCCAGCAGCTTAGCGCTGGGAGGGAGAGGAGGGAATGAGCAGTTCTTC	CASSLALGGRGGNEQFF
-	15	-	TRBV5-1	TRBJ2-3	TGCGCCAGCAGCCCGCAAACTTCAGGGAGAGATACGCAGTATTTT	CASSPQTSGRDTQYF